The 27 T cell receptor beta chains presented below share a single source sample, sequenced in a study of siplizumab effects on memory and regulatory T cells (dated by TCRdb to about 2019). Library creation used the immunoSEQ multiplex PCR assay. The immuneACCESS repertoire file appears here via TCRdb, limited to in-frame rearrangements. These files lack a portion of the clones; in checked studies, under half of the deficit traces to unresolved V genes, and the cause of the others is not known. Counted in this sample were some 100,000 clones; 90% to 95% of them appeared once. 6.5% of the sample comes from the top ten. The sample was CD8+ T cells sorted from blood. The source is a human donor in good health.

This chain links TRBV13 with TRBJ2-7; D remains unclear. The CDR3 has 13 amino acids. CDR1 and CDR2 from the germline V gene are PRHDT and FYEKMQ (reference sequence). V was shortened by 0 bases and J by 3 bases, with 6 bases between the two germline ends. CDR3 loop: CASSLGLGYEQYF. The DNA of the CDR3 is TGTGCCAGCAGCTTAGGCCTCGGCTACGAGCAGTACTTC.

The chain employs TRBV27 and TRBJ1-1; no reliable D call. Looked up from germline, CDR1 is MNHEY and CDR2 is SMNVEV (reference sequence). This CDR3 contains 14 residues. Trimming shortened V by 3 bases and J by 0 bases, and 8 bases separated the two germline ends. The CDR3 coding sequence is TGTGCCAGCAGTTTTACCGAGATGAACACTGAAGCTTTCTTT. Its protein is CASSFTEMNTEAFF.

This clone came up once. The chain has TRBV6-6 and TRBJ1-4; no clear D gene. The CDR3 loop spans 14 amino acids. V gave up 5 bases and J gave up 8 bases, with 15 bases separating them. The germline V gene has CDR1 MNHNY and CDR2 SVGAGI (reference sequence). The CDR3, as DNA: TGTGCCAGCAGTAAGGGTAAATTTGGAGAAAAACTGTTTTTT. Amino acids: CASSKGKFGEKLFF.

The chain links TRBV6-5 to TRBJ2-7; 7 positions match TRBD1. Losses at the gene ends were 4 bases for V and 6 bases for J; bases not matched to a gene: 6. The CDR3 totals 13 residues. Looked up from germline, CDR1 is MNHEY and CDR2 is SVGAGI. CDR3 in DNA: TGTGCCAGCAGTTTCGGACAGGTCGTCGAGCAGTACTTC. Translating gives CASSFGQVVEQYF.

CDR3 nucleotides: TGTGCCAGTAGTATCCAGGGAGCCGGGGCCAACGTCCTGACTTTC. Encoded protein: CASSIQGAGANVLTF. The rearrangement uses TRBV19 and TRBJ2-6; tentatively, D is TRBD1 or TRBD2 (5 bases each). V lost 3 bases to trimming and J lost 4 bases, with 10 bases between them. Germline lookup yields CDR1 LNHDA and CDR2 SQIVND (reference sequence). This CDR3 is 15 amino acids long.

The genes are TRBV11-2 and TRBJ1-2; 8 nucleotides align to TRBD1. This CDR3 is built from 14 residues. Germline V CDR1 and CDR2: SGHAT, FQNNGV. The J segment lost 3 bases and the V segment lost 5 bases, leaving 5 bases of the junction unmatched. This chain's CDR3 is CASSPGQGYYGYTF. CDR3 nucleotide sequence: TGTGCCAGCAGCCCTGGACAGGGTTACTATGGCTACACCTTC.

CDR3 nucleotide sequence: TGTGCCAGCAGCTCGGGGGGAATCACTGAAGCTTTCTTT. This encodes CASSSGGITEAFF. The chain employs TRBV7-9 and TRBJ1-1, with a possible D match to TRBD1 (5 bases). The CDR3 runs 13 residues. Germline CDR1 SEHNR, CDR2 FQNEAQ (reference sequence). V was clipped by 4 bases and J by 4 bases, with 10 bases between them.

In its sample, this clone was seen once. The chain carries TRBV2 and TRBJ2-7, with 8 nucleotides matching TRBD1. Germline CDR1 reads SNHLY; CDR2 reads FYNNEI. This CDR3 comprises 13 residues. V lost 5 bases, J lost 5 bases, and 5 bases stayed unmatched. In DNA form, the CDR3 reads TGTGCCAGCAGTCCGACAGGGGACCACGAGCAGTACTTC. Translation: CASSPTGDHEQYF.

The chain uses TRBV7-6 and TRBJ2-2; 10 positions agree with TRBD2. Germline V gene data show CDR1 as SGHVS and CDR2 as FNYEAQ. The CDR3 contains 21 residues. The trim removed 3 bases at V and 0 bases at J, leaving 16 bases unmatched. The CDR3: CASSLRAGELAGISNTGELFF. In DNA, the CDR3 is TGTGCCAGCAGCTTGAGGGCCGGGGAACTAGCGGGGATTTCGAACACCGGGGAGCTGTTTTTT.

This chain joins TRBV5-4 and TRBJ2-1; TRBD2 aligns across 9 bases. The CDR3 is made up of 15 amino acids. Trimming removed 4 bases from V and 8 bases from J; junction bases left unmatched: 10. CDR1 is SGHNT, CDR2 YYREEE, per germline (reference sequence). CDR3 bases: TGTGCCAGCAGCCCCCCGACTAGCGGTGGCGATGAGCAGTTCTTC. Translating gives CASSPPTSGGDEQFF.

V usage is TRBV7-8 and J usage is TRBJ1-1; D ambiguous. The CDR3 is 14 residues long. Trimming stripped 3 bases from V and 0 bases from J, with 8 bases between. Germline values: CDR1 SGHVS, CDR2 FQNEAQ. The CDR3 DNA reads TGTGCCAGCAGCTTCGGAGTTATGAACACTGAAGCTTTCTTT. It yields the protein CASSFGVMNTEAFF.

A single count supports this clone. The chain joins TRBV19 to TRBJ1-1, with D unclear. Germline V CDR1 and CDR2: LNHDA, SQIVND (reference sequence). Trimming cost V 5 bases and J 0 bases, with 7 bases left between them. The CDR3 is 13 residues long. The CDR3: CASSPALNTEAFF. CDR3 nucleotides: TGTGCCAGTAGTCCGGCGCTGAACACTGAAGCTTTCTTT.

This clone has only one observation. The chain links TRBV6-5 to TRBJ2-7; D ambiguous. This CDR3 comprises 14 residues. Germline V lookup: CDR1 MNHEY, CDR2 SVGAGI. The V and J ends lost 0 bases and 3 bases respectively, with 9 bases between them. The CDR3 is CASSYSQRDYEQYF. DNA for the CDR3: TGTGCCAGCAGTTACTCCCAGAGAGACTACGAGCAGTACTTC.

The chain's CDR3 is CASSPGSMNTEAFF. The CDR3 DNA reads as TGTGCCAGCAGTCCAGGGTCAATGAACACTGAAGCTTTCTTT. The chain couples TRBV7-2 to TRBJ1-1; a possible D gene is TRBD1 (5 bases). Germline V gives CDR1 SGHTA, CDR2 FQGNSA. The CDR3 covers 14 residues. Trimming shortened V by 6 bases and J by 0 bases, and 11 bases separated the two germline ends.

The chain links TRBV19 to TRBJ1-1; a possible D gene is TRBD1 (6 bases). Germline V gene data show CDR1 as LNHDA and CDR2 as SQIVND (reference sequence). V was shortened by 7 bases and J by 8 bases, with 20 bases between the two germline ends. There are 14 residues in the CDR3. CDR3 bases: TGTGCCAGTACCCCGCCCGGACAGCTGATAGAAGCTTTCTTT. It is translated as CASTPPGQLIEAFF. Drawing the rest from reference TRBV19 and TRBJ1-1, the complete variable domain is DGGITQSPKYLFRKEGQNVTLSCEQNLNHDAMYWYRQDPGQGLRLIYYSQIVNDFQKGDIAEGYSVSREKKESFPLTVTSAQKNPTAFYLCASTPPGQLIEAFFGQGTRLTVV.

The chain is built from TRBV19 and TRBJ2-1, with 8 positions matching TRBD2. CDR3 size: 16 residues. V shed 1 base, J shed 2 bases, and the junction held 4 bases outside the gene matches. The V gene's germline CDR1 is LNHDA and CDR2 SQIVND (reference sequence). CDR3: CASSIVAGGPYNEQFF. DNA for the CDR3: TGTGCCAGTAGTATAGTGGCGGGGGGCCCCTACAATGAGCAGTTCTTC. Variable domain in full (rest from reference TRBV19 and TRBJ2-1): DGGITQSPKYLFRKEGQNVTLSCEQNLNHDAMYWYRQDPGQGLRLIYYSQIVNDFQKGDIAEGYSVSREKKESFPLTVTSAQKNPTAFYLCASSIVAGGPYNEQFFGPGTRLTVL.

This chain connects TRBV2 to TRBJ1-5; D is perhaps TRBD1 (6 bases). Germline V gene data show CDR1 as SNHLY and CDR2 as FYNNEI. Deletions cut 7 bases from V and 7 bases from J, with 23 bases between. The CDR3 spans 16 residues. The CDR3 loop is CASTEERTEGGQPQHF. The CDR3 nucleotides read TGTGCCAGCACCGAGGAAAGGACAGAAGGCGGACAGCCCCAGCATTTT.

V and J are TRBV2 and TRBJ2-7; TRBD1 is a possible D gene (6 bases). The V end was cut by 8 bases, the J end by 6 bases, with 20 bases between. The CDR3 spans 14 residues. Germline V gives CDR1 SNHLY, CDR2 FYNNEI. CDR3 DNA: TGTGCCAGCGCTGAAGTACAGGGTCTAGGCGAGCAGTACTTC. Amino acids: CASAEVQGLGEQYF.

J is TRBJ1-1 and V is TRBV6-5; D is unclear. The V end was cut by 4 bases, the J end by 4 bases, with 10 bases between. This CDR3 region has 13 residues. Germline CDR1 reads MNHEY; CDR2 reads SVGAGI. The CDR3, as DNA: TGTGCCAGCAGTTTGGGGATCGGCACTGAAGCTTTCTTT. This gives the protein CASSLGIGTEAFF.

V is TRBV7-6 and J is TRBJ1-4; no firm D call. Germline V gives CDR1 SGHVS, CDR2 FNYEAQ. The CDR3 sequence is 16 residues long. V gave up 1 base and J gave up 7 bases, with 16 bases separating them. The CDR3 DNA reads TGTGCCAGCAGCTTAGAGCAAGACCTAACCCCTGAAAAACTGTTTTTT. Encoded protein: CASSLEQDLTPEKLFF.

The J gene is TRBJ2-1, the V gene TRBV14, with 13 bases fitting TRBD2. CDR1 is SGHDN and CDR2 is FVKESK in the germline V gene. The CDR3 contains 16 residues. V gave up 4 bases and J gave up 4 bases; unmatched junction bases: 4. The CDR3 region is CASSPGLAGAYNEQFF. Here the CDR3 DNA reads TGTGCCAGCAGCCCCGGACTAGCGGGAGCTTACAATGAGCAGTTCTTC.

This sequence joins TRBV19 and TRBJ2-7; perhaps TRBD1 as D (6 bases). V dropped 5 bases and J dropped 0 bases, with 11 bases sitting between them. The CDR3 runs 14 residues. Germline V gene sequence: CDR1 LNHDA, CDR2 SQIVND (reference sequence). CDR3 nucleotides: TGTGCCAGTAGTGTGACAGGATCCTCCTACGAGCAGTACTTC. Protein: CASSVTGSSYEQYF.

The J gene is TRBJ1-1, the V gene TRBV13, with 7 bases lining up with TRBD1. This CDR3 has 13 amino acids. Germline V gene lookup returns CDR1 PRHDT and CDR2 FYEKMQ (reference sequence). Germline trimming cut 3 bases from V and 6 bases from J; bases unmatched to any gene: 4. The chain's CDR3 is CASSFQGVAEAFF. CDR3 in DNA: TGTGCCAGCAGCTTCCAGGGGGTGGCTGAAGCTTTCTTT.

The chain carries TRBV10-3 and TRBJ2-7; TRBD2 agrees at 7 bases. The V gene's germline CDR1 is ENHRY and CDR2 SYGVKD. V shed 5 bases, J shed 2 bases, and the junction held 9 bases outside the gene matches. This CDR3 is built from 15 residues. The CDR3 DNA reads TGTGCCATCAGTTCCCGGGAGGTATTGACCTACGAGCAGTACTTC. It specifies CAISSREVLTYEQYF.

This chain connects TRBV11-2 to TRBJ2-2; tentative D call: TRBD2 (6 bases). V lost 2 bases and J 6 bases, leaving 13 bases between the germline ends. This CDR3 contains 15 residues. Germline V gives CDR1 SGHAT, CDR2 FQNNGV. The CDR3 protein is CASSLSSEGSGELFF. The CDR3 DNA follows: TGTGCCAGCAGCTTATCTTCGGAGGGGTCCGGGGAGCTGTTTTTT.

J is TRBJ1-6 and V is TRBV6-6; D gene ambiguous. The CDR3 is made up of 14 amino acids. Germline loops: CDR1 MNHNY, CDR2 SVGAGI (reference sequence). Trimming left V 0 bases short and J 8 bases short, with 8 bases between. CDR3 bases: TGTGCCAGCAGTTACTCGGACGGAGATTCACCCCTCCACTTT. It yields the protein CASSYSDGDSPLHF.

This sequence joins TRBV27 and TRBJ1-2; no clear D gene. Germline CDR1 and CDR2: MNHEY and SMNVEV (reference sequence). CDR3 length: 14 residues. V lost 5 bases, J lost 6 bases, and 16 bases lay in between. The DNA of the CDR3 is TGTGCCAGCAGTCCCGTTGGGGATTATGATGGCTACACCTTC. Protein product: CASSPVGDYDGYTF.